One and the same sample provided the 5 T cell receptor beta chains below, sequenced in a study of breast tumors, draining lymph nodes, adjacent tissues. Samples came from axillary lymph nodes draining the breast cancer. MiXCR, applied by TCRdb to the multiplex PCR reads, yields one record per CDR3 protein. The sample yields around 100,000 distinct CDR3 sequences, around 20% seen once. The source material was axillary lymph node tissue. These TCRs come from a female donor with breast cancer. Some clones in this sample may be carry-over from other donors' samples.

This clonotype was observed at least ten times. The chain joins TRBV5-1 to TRBJ2-7, with 9 bases fitting TRBD1. The CDR3 has 16 residues. J lost 2 bases, V lost 0 bases, and 6 bases had no gene match. In germline, CDR1 is SGHRS, CDR2 YFSETQ. CDR3 sequence: CASSLAGGQGAYEQYF. The CDR3 DNA sequence: TGCGCCAGCAGCTTGGCCGGGGGACAGGGAGCCTACGAGCAGTACTTC.

This clonotype was seen at least ten times. The chain links TRBV7-9 to TRBJ1-6, with D uncertain. The CDR3 consists of 15 residues. Per the germline V gene, CDR1 is SEHNR and CDR2 is FQNEAQ (reference sequence). Deletions cut 1 base from V and 5 bases from J, with 9 bases between. CDR3 sequence: CASSLVGSNNSPLHF. CDR3 DNA sequence: TGTGCCAGCAGCTTAGTTGGCAGTAATAATTCACCCCTCCACTTT.

This clonotype was seen ten or more times. The CDR3 bases are TGTGCCAGCAGCTTAGGACCTCCGAACTATGGCTACACCTTC. It is translated as CASSLGPPNYGYTF. The V call is TRBV7-9, the J call TRBJ1-2, with D hard to call. The CDR3 consists of 14 residues. Trimming left V 1 base short and J 2 bases short, with 8 bases between. Germline V lookup: CDR1 SEHNR, CDR2 FQNEAQ (reference sequence).

This clonotype was recorded many times. This chain uses TRBV20-1 with TRBJ2-1, with D unresolved. Germline assignment: CDR1 DFQATT and CDR2 SNEGSKA (reference sequence). This CDR3 is 11 amino acids long. The V end lost 3 bases, the J end lost 8 bases, and 8 bases lay between the germline ends. CDR3 nucleotides: TGCAGTGCTAGTGGCGCCTATGAGCAGTTCTTC. Its translation: CSASGAYEQFF.

This clonotype was detected many times. This chain links TRBV4-1 with TRBJ1-2; D remains ambiguous. The length of the CDR3 is 16 residues. V lost 0 bases and J lost 4, with 15 bases in between. Germline lookup yields CDR1 MGHRA and CDR2 YSYEKL. In DNA, the CDR3 is TGCGCCAGCAGCCAAGATCCCGGGGTGGGGATCTATGGCTACACCTTC. Translation gives CASSQDPGVGIYGYTF.